The 20 T cell receptor beta chains below come from one sample, sequenced in a study of CD8+CD57+ T cells in acquired aplastic anemia. All patients picked for sequencing had shown, by flow cytometry, an expansion of CD8+CD57+ cells. The template used for profiling TCR beta VDJ and CDR3 was genomic DNA. TCRdb reprocessed the reads with MiXCR, giving one entry per CDR3 protein. Among around 200,000 distinct CDR3 sequences listed, approximately 50% were seen once. Sequenced sample: sorted CD4+, CD8+, or CD8+CD57+ T cells (not recorded which) from PBMCs. These receptors all stem from a human donor with aplastic anemia.

This clonotype was counted between two and nine times. The J gene is TRBJ1-6, the V gene TRBV19; D gene unclear. Germline V lookup: CDR1 LNHDA, CDR2 SQIVND (reference sequence). This CDR3 has 12 residues. The V end lost 5 bases, the J end lost 5 bases, and 4 bases lay between the germline ends. The CDR3: CASSRDNSPLHF. The CDR3 DNA is TGTGCCAGTAGTCGGGATAATTCACCCCTCCACTTT.

The chain is built from TRBV29-1 and TRBJ1-2, with 8 positions matching TRBD1. The CDR3 loop spans 13 amino acids. Germline assignment: CDR1 SQVTM and CDR2 ANQGSEA. J lost 2 bases, V lost 6 bases, and 5 bases had no gene match. CDR3 DNA sequence: TGCAGCGTCCCGGACAGGGAAAACTATGGCTACACCTTC. It encodes CSVPDRENYGYTF.

V and J are TRBV30 and TRBJ2-1; D is uncertain. V was cut by 1 base and J by 0 bases, with 7 bases left in between. CDR3 size: 14 residues. Looked up from germline, CDR1 is GTSNPN and CDR2 is SVGIG (reference sequence). This CDR3 is CAWSATFSYNEQFF. The CDR3 DNA reads TGTGCCTGGAGTGCAACCTTCTCCTACAATGAGCAGTTCTTC.

This clonotype was seen ten or more times. The chain combines TRBV25-1 with TRBJ2-1; TRBD1 aligns across 7 bases. Germline V gene sequence: CDR1 MGHDK, CDR2 SYGVNS. This CDR3 region has 13 residues. Trimming cost V 5 bases and J 6 bases; bases outside gene matches: 4. The CDR3 loop reads CASSPTGANEQFF. The CDR3 nucleotides read TGTGCCAGCAGTCCCACAGGGGCCAATGAGCAGTTCTTC.

The rearrangement links TRBV2 to TRBJ1-1; tentatively, D is TRBD1 (5 bases). Per the germline V gene, CDR1 is SNHLY and CDR2 is FYNNEI. The V end was cut by 2 bases, the J end by 4 bases, with 8 bases between. The CDR3 runs to 13 residues. DNA of the CDR3: TGTGCCAGCAGTGAAAGGGGAGTCACTGAAGCTTTCTTT. Translating it yields CASSERGVTEAFF.

This clonotype was recorded a few times. The CDR3 loop reads CASSLDRGSSPLHF. CDR3 bases: TGTGCCAGTAGTCTCGACAGGGGCAGTTCACCCCTCCACTTT. This sequence joins TRBV19 and TRBJ1-6; 8 bases agree with TRBD1. From germline, CDR1 is LNHDA and CDR2 SQIVND (reference sequence). The ends lost 5 bases at V and 9 bases at J; junction bases unmatched: 6. This CDR3 is built from 14 residues.

This clonotype was counted between two and nine times. V usage is TRBV29-1 and J usage is TRBJ2-1, with 7 bases fitting TRBD1. The germline CDR1 and CDR2 sequences are SQVTM and ANQGSEA. The CDR3 has 13 amino acids. Trimming at V came to 7 bases and at J to 7 bases, leaving 10 bases not matched to a gene. CDR3 amino acids: CSGDRASSNEQFF. The DNA of the CDR3 is TGCAGCGGAGACAGGGCTAGTTCGAATGAGCAGTTCTTC.

This chain joins TRBV5-1 and TRBJ2-7; D call uncertain. The CDR3 extends over 15 amino acids. Germline CDR1 is SGHRS and CDR2 is YFSETQ. The germline V and J ends were trimmed by 0 bases and 3 bases, with 13 bases remaining between them. CDR3 amino acids: CASSLGQDLRYEQYF. The CDR3 DNA reads as TGCGCCAGCAGCTTGGGCCAGGACCTCCGCTACGAGCAGTACTTC. The full variable domain, completed using reference TRBV5-1 and TRBJ2-7, is KAGVTQTPRYLIKTRGQQVTLSCSPISGHRSVSWYQQTPGQGLQFLFEYFSETQRNKGNFPGRFSGRQFSNSRSEMNVSTLELGDSALYLCASSLGQDLRYEQYFGPGTRLTVT.

This rearrangement joins TRBV5-1 to TRBJ1-3; possibly TRBD1 for D (6 bases). CDR1 is SGHRS, CDR2 YFSETQ, per germline. The CDR3 has 16 amino acids. Deletions cut 1 base from V and 3 bases from J, with 14 bases between. The CDR3 loop is CASSLTTGGYGNTIYF. The CDR3 nucleotides are TGCGCCAGCAGCTTGACTACGGGGGGCTATGGAAACACCATATATTTT.

The V call is TRBV12-3 or TRBV12-4, the J call TRBJ1-5; D call uncertain. V lost 3 bases and J 4 bases, leaving 10 bases between the germline ends. This CDR3 is 14 amino acids long. CDR3 protein: CASSFAGLNQPQHF. The CDR3 DNA reads as TGTGCCAGCAGTTTTGCAGGATTAAATCAGCCCCAGCATTTT.

This clonotype occurred many times. The V gene is TRBV7-2, the J gene TRBJ1-2; no firm D call. Germline lookup yields CDR1 SGHTA and CDR2 FQGNSA. This CDR3 has 19 residues. Trimming left V 0 bases short and J 0 bases short, with 20 bases between. CDR3 residues: CASSLARLKTKWANYGYTF. In DNA form, the CDR3 reads TGTGCCAGCAGCTTAGCGCGTTTAAAGACTAAGTGGGCTAACTATGGCTACACCTTC.

The rearrangement uses TRBV15 and TRBJ1-2, with 8 nucleotides matching TRBD1. Germline V gene lookup returns CDR1 LNHNV and CDR2 YYDKDF (reference sequence). The CDR3 runs to 14 residues. The J segment lost 9 bases and the V segment lost 7 bases, leaving 13 bases of the junction unmatched. As DNA, the CDR3 is TGTGCCACCAACAGGAATCCGACAGGGGAGAGCTACACCTTC. Its protein is CATNRNPTGESYTF.

This clonotype has ten or more counts. A much larger clonotype is one base distant, so this may be a read error. The chain couples TRBV25-1 to TRBJ1-1; no clear D. The V end lost 7 bases, the J end lost 4 bases, and 16 bases lay between the germline ends. Germline CDR1 is MGHDK and CDR2 is SYGVNS. CDR3 length equals 14 residues. CDR3 sequence (DNA): TGTGCCAGCACCTCGTTAGAGGTTGGCACTGAAGCTTTCTTT. It is translated as CASTSLEVGTEAFF. The full variable domain, with the rest looked up from reference TRBV25-1 and TRBJ1-1, is EADIYQTPRYLVIGTGKKITLECSQTMGHDKMYWYQQDPGMELHLIHYSYGVNSTEKGDLSSESTVSRIRTEHFPLTLESARPSHTSQYLCASTSLEVGTEAFFGQGTRLTVV.

This chain connects TRBV12-3 or TRBV12-4 to TRBJ1-1; D is unresolved. The CDR3 loop spans 14 amino acids. V was trimmed by 5 bases and J by 1 base, leaving 11 bases between them. Written as DNA, the CDR3 is TGTGCCAGCAGTCCCCCCACTCGGAACACTGAAGCTTTCTTT. Amino acid sequence: CASSPPTRNTEAFF.

The V and J genes are TRBV5-6 and TRBJ1-2; weak D call: TRBD1 (5 bases). V was clipped by 1 base and J by 2 bases, with 9 bases between them. Germline assignment: CDR1 SGHDT and CDR2 YYEEEE. This CDR3 contains 14 residues. CDR3 amino acids: CASSLPQGNYGYTF. The CDR3 DNA follows: TGTGCCAGCAGCTTGCCCCAGGGAAACTATGGCTACACCTTC.

The V gene is TRBV5-6, the J gene TRBJ1-6; D gene unclear. Germline V gene lookup returns CDR1 SGHDT and CDR2 YYEEEE. V lost 0 bases and J lost 13, with 26 bases in between. CDR3 length: 18 residues. The CDR3 nucleotides are TGTGCCAGCAGCTTGGACTGGGGTATCTCTGACGGCGGCCCGCCCCTCCACTTT. Its protein is CASSLDWGISDGGPPLHF.

The table lists this clonotype with many counts. The rearrangement joins TRBV6-1 to TRBJ2-3, with 7 bases lining up with TRBD1. Germline V gives CDR1 MNHNS, CDR2 SASEGT. J lost 9 bases, V lost 8 bases, and 8 bases had no gene match. The CDR3 spans 12 residues. The CDR3, as DNA: TGTGCCAGCGGGACAGATCTTTTCACGCAGTATTTT. Translating gives CASGTDLFTQYF.

This chain connects TRBV15 to TRBJ2-7, with 9 nucleotides matching TRBD1. The V and J ends lost 4 bases and 7 bases, in that order; junction bases with no gene match: 8. The CDR3 spans 14 residues. Germline assignment: CDR1 LNHNV and CDR2 YYDKDF (reference sequence). CDR3 nucleotide sequence: TGTGCCACCAGCATCCGGGACAGGGTTTGGGAGCAGTACTTC. Its protein product is CATSIRDRVWEQYF. Full variable domain (rest looked up from reference TRBV15 and TRBJ2-7): DAMVIQNPRYQVTQFGKPVTLSCSQTLNHNVMYWYQQKSSQAPKLLFHYYDKDFNNEADTPDNFQSRRPNTSFCFLDIRSPGLGDTAMYLCATSIRDRVWEQYFGPGTRLTVT.

The V call is TRBV20-1, the J call TRBJ2-1, with a weak D call TRBD2 (6 bases). The CDR3 is 18 residues long. Germline CDR1 DFQATT, CDR2 SNEGSKA (reference sequence). Trimming stripped 0 bases from V and 0 bases from J, with 18 bases between. Here the CDR3 reads CSARDPGGRTPSYNEQFF. The CDR3 DNA is TGCAGTGCTAGAGATCCTGGGGGGAGGACCCCCTCCTACAATGAGCAGTTCTTC.

This clonotype has more than one count but fewer than ten. The V call is TRBV30, the J call TRBJ1-5, with D unresolved. Trimming took 2 bases from V and 4 from J, leaving 9 bases between them. The CDR3 has 13 amino acids. In germline, CDR1 is GTSNPN, CDR2 SVGIG (reference sequence). CDR3 loop: CAWSRRNNQPQHF. The CDR3 DNA sequence: TGTGCCTGGAGTAGACGGAATAATCAGCCCCAGCATTTT.